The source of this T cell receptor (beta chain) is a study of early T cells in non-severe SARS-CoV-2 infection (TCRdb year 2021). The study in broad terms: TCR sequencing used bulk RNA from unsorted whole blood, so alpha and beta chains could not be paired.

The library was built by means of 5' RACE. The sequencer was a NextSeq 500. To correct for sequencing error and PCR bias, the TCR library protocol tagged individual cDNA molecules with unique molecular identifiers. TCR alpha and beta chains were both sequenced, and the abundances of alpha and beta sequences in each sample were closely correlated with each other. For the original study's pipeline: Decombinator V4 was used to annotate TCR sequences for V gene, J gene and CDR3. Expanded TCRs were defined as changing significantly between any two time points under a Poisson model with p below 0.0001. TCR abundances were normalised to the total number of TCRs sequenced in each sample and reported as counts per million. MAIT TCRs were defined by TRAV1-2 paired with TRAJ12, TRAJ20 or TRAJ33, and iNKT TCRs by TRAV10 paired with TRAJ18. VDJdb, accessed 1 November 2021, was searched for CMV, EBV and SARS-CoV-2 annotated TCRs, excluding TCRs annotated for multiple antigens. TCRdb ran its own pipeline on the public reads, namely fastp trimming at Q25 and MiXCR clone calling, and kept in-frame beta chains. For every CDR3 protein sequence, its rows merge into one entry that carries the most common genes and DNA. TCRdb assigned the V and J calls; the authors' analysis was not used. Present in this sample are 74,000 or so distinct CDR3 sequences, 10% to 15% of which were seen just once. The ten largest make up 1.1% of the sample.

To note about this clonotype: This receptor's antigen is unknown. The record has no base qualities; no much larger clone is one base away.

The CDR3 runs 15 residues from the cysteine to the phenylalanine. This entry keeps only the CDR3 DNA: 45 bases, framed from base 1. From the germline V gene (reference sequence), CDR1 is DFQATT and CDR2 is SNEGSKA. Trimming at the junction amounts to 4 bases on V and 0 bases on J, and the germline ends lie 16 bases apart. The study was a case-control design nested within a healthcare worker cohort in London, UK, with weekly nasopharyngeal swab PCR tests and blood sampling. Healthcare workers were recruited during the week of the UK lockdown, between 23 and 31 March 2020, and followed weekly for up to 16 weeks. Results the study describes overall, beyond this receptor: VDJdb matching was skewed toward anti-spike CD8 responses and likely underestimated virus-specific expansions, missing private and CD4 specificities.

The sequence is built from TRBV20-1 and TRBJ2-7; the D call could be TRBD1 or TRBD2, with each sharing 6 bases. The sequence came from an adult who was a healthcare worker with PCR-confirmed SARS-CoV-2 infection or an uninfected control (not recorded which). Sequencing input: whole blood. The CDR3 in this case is CSATREGGFSYEQYF. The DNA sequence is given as TGCAGTGCTACTCGAGAGGGGGGCTTCTCCTACGAGCAGTACTTC.